Listed below are T cell receptor beta chains from one sample, sequenced in a study of cytomegalovirus exposure and HLA in healthy donors. Using immunoSEQ multiplex PCR, the repertoire was profiled, and TCRdb retains in-frame clones only, with some absent. There are 200,000 to 250,000 clones in the sample; approximately 83% occur only once, and 1.4% lies in the top ten. The specimen sequenced was PBMCs. These receptors were collected from a girl aged 10-17 years in good health and CMV-seronegative. The CDR3 runs from the conserved cysteine through the conserved F or W. Fields, in order: clone size, D gene, J gene, V gene, CDR3 protein, CDR3 DNA. A D gene is named only where the DNA matches it firmly. Size is stated for part of the rows, as once, few or many counts, or as a class when the clone is expanded.

clone size: once
D gene: -
J gene: TRBJ1-2
V gene: TRBV28
CDR3 protein: CASSPPGGSYGYTF
CDR3 DNA: TGTGCCAGCAGTCCCCCCGGAGGGAGCTATGGCTACACCTTC

clone size: -
D gene: TRBD2
J gene: TRBJ2-7
V gene: TRBV28
CDR3 protein: CASNPLAETYEQYF
CDR3 DNA: TGTGCCAGCAACCCACTAGCGGAGACCTACGAGCAGTACTTC

clone size: few
D gene: -
J gene: TRBJ1-1
V gene: TRBV10-3
CDR3 protein: CAIRYGASPNTEAFF
CDR3 DNA: TGTGCCATCAGGTATGGGGCCAGCCCTAACACTGAAGCTTTCTTT

clone size: -
D gene: -
J gene: TRBJ2-2
V gene: TRBV14
CDR3 protein: CASSPKERTVNTGELFF
CDR3 DNA: TGTGCCAGCAGCCCAAAAGAAAGGACAGTCAACACCGGGGAGCTGTTTTTT

clone size: -
D gene: TRBD2
J gene: TRBJ2-3
V gene: TRBV28
CDR3 protein: CASSPYALRTSGTDTQYF
CDR3 DNA: TGTGCCAGCAGTCCATACGCCCTCCGGACTAGCGGGACAGATACGCAGTATTTT

clone size: -
D gene: TRBD2
J gene: TRBJ2-3
V gene: TRBV6-5
CDR3 protein: CASTERGGPDTQYF
CDR3 DNA: TGTGCCAGCACAGAGCGGGGTGGTCCAGATACGCAGTATTTT

clone size: -
D gene: -
J gene: TRBJ1-2
V gene: TRBV28
CDR3 protein: CASRYRTAGVGGYTF
CDR3 DNA: TGTGCCAGCAGGTACCGGACAGCGGGGGTCGGCGGCTACACCTTC

clone size: -
D gene: -
J gene: TRBJ2-7
V gene: TRBV29-1
CDR3 protein: CSAENLEGSSYEQYF
CDR3 DNA: TGCAGCGCCGAAAACCTGGAAGGGAGCTCCTACGAGCAGTACTTC

clone size: -
D gene: -
J gene: TRBJ2-3
V gene: TRBV4-1
CDR3 protein: CASSQESADTQYF
CDR3 DNA: TGCGCCAGCAGCCAAGAGTCAGCAGATACGCAGTATTTT

clone size: -
D gene: -
J gene: TRBJ2-7
V gene: TRBV28
CDR3 protein: CASNLGGQGHEQYF
CDR3 DNA: TGTGCCAGCAACTTGGGGGGTCAGGGCCACGAGCAGTACTTC

clone size: -
D gene: -
J gene: TRBJ1-2
V gene: TRBV2
CDR3 protein: CARASSTRGYGYTF
CDR3 DNA: TGTGCCAGGGCCTCCAGCACCCGCGGGTACGGCTACACCTTC

clone size: -
D gene: -
J gene: TRBJ2-7
V gene: TRBV28
CDR3 protein: CASSFRSSRYEQYF
CDR3 DNA: TGTGCCAGCAGTTTTCGATCTAGTAGGTACGAGCAGTACTTC

clone size: -
D gene: -
J gene: TRBJ2-4
V gene: TRBV7-9
CDR3 protein: CASSPPEIKNIQYF
CDR3 DNA: TGTGCCAGCAGCCCCCCGGAGATCAAAAACATTCAGTACTTC

clone size: -
D gene: -
J gene: TRBJ2-5
V gene: TRBV7-6
CDR3 protein: CASSLGFALQETQYF
CDR3 DNA: TGTGCCAGCAGCTTAGGTTTTGCACTCCAAGAGACCCAGTACTTC

clone size: -
D gene: -
J gene: TRBJ1-5
V gene: TRBV7-9
CDR3 protein: CSSSLVEGQPQHF
CDR3 DNA: TGTTCCAGCAGCTTAGTAGAGGGTCAGCCCCAGCATTTT

clone size: -
D gene: -
J gene: TRBJ1-1
V gene: TRBV18
CDR3 protein: CASSPLGGSEAFF
CDR3 DNA: TGTGCCAGCTCACCCCTGGGGGGTTCTGAAGCTTTCTTT

clone size: few
D gene: -
J gene: TRBJ1-5
V gene: TRBV29-1
CDR3 protein: CSASGWTADSNQPQHF
CDR3 DNA: TGCAGCGCCAGCGGTTGGACGGCGGATAGCAATCAGCCCCAGCATTTT

clone size: -
D gene: -
J gene: TRBJ2-3
V gene: TRBV5-1
CDR3 protein: CASSFLADTQYF
CDR3 DNA: TGCGCCAGCAGCTTTCTCGCAGATACGCAGTATTTT

clone size: -
D gene: TRBD2
J gene: TRBJ2-7
V gene: TRBV11-2
CDR3 protein: CASSFRRGYYEQYF
CDR3 DNA: TGTGCCAGCAGCTTTCGGCGGGGGTACTACGAGCAGTACTTC

clone size: -
D gene: -
J gene: TRBJ2-7
V gene: TRBV7-9
CDR3 protein: CASSGIQGREQYF
CDR3 DNA: TGTGCCAGCAGCGGGATACAGGGTCGCGAGCAGTACTTC

clone size: -
D gene: -
J gene: TRBJ2-2
V gene: TRBV7-3
CDR3 protein: CASSLVPSPRGIGELFF
CDR3 DNA: TGTGCCAGCAGCTTAGTCCCTTCTCCGAGGGGGATCGGGGAGCTGTTTTTT

clone size: -
D gene: TRBD1
J gene: TRBJ2-3
V gene: TRBV23-1
CDR3 protein: CASSIRTGLSTDTQYF
CDR3 DNA: TGCGCCAGCTCAATCCGGACAGGCTTAAGCACAGATACGCAGTATTTT

clone size: once
D gene: TRBD2
J gene: TRBJ2-1
V gene: TRBV5-1
CDR3 protein: CASSFAITAGVPEQFF
CDR3 DNA: TGCGCCAGCAGCTTCGCGATAACAGCGGGAGTCCCCGAGCAGTTCTTC

clone size: -
D gene: TRBD2
J gene: TRBJ2-1
V gene: TRBV10-2
CDR3 protein: CASMAGRAWGEQFF
CDR3 DNA: TGCGCCAGCATGGCCGGGAGGGCATGGGGTGAGCAGTTCTTC

clone size: -
D gene: -
J gene: TRBJ1-3
V gene: TRBV30
CDR3 protein: CASNTGLEGNTIYF
CDR3 DNA: TGTGCCTCTAACACAGGGCTGGAGGGAAACACCATATATTTT

clone size: -
D gene: TRBD1
J gene: TRBJ2-1
V gene: TRBV5-8
CDR3 protein: CASSFGTGGLHKNEQFF
CDR3 DNA: TGTGCCAGCAGCTTCGGGACAGGGGGCCTACACAAAAATGAGCAGTTCTTC

clone size: few
D gene: -
J gene: TRBJ2-7
V gene: TRBV27
CDR3 protein: CASSTSPWGAYEQYF
CDR3 DNA: TGTGCCAGCAGTACATCACCTTGGGGGGCCTACGAGCAGTACTTC

clone size: -
D gene: TRBD1
J gene: TRBJ1-1
V gene: TRBV11-2
CDR3 protein: CASSPQQGGFTEAFF
CDR3 DNA: TGTGCCAGCAGCCCTCAGCAGGGGGGATTTACTGAAGCTTTCTTT

clone size: -
D gene: TRBD1
J gene: TRBJ2-5
V gene: TRBV5-5
CDR3 protein: CASSSGTGGRKTQYF
CDR3 DNA: TGTGCCAGCAGCAGCGGGACAGGGGGAAGGAAGACCCAGTACTTC

clone size: -
D gene: TRBD1
J gene: TRBJ1-5
V gene: TRBV15
CDR3 protein: CATSNRDRELDQPQHF
CDR3 DNA: TGTGCCACCAGCAACCGGGACAGGGAATTGGATCAGCCCCAGCATTTT

clone size: -
D gene: TRBD1
J gene: TRBJ1-2
V gene: TRBV9
CDR3 protein: CASSDTGQGHYGYTF
CDR3 DNA: TGTGCCAGCAGCGATACTGGACAGGGTCACTATGGCTACACCTTC

clone size: -
D gene: -
J gene: TRBJ1-3
V gene: TRBV14
CDR3 protein: CASSQVRSSSGNTIYF
CDR3 DNA: TGTGCCAGCAGCCAAGTCCGGTCTAGCTCTGGAAACACCATATATTTT

clone size: -
D gene: TRBD2
J gene: TRBJ2-7
V gene: TRBV27
CDR3 protein: CASSLLAGGRNEQYF
CDR3 DNA: TGTGCCAGCAGTTTATTAGCGGGGGGCAGGAACGAGCAGTACTTC

clone size: -
D gene: -
J gene: TRBJ1-2
V gene: TRBV28
CDR3 protein: CASSPPQLPNYGYTF
CDR3 DNA: TGTGCCAGCAGCCCCCCCCAACTCCCTAACTATGGCTACACCTTC

clone size: -
D gene: -
J gene: TRBJ1-4
V gene: TRBV6-1
CDR3 protein: CASSEVLADRLFF
CDR3 DNA: TGTGCCAGCAGTGAAGTTCTTGCAGACAGACTGTTTTTT

clone size: -
D gene: -
J gene: TRBJ1-6
V gene: TRBV20-1
CDR3 protein: CSATDSPLHF
CDR3 DNA: TGCAGTGCTACAGATTCACCCCTCCACTTT

clone size: -
D gene: -
J gene: TRBJ2-5
V gene: TRBV9
CDR3 protein: CASSVAIGTPYQETQYF
CDR3 DNA: TGTGCCAGCAGCGTAGCTATAGGGACACCATACCAAGAGACCCAGTACTTC

clone size: once
D gene: TRBD1
J gene: TRBJ1-4
V gene: TRBV7-2
CDR3 protein: CATGPGTGDQNEKLFF
CDR3 DNA: TGTGCCACAGGGCCCGGGACAGGGGACCAGAATGAAAAACTGTTTTTT

clone size: -
D gene: TRBD1
J gene: TRBJ2-7
V gene: TRBV5-1
CDR3 protein: CASSLSDRGYEQYF
CDR3 DNA: TGCGCCAGCAGCTTGAGTGACAGGGGGTACGAGCAGTACTTC

clone size: -
D gene: TRBD1
J gene: TRBJ2-2
V gene: TRBV5-6
CDR3 protein: CASSPRDRRFGELFF
CDR3 DNA: TGTGCCAGCAGCCCCCGGGACAGGAGATTCGGGGAGCTGTTTTTT

clone size: few
D gene: -
J gene: TRBJ2-2
V gene: TRBV19
CDR3 protein: CASSPRGSGELFF
CDR3 DNA: TGTGCCAGTAGTCCGAGAGGGTCCGGGGAGCTGTTTTTT

clone size: once
D gene: -
J gene: TRBJ2-5
V gene: TRBV15
CDR3 protein: CATSSLSTAEYQETQYF
CDR3 DNA: TGTGCCACCAGCAGCTTATCGACAGCCGAGTACCAAGAGACCCAGTACTTC

clone size: -
D gene: -
J gene: TRBJ2-7
V gene: TRBV30
CDR3 protein: CAGESLTYEQYF
CDR3 DNA: TGTGCGGGCGAGAGTTTGACCTACGAGCAGTACTTC

clone size: -
D gene: -
J gene: TRBJ2-6
V gene: TRBV6-1
CDR3 protein: CASSDGRGVRANVLTF
CDR3 DNA: TGTGCCAGCAGTGATGGCCGTGGTGTCCGGGCCAACGTCCTGACTTTC

clone size: -
D gene: TRBD1
J gene: TRBJ1-2
V gene: TRBV4-1
CDR3 protein: CASSPLGQGDYGYTF
CDR3 DNA: TGCGCCAGCAGCCCCCTGGGACAGGGAGACTATGGCTACACCTTC

clone size: few
D gene: -
J gene: TRBJ1-5
V gene: TRBV2
CDR3 protein: CASSGRPEYNQPQHF
CDR3 DNA: TGTGCCAGCAGCGGGAGGCCGGAGTACAATCAGCCCCAGCATTTT